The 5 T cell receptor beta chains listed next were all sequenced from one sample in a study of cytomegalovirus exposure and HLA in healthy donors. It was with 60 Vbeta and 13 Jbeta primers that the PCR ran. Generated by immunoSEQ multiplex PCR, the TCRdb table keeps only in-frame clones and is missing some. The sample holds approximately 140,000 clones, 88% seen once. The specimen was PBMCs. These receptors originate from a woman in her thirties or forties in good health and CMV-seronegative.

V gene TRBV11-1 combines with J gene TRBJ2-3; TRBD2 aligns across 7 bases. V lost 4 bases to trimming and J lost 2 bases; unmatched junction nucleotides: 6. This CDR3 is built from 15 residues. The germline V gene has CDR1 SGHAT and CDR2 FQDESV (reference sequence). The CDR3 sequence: CASSSLGGVTDTQYF. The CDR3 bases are TGTGCCAGCAGCTCCTTGGGGGGGGTCACAGATACGCAGTATTTT.

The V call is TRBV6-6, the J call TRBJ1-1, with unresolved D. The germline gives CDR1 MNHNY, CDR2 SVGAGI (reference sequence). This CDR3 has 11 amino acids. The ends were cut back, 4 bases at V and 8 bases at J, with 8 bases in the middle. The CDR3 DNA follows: TGTGCCAGCAGTTCCGGTGCCGAAGCTTTCTTT. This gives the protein CASSSGAEAFF.

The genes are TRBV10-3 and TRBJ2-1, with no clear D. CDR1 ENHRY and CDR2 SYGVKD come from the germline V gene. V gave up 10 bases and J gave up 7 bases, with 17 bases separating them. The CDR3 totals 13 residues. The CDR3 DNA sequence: TGTGCCACCCAAGATGCTATATTGAATGAGCAGTTCTTC. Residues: CATQDAILNEQFF.

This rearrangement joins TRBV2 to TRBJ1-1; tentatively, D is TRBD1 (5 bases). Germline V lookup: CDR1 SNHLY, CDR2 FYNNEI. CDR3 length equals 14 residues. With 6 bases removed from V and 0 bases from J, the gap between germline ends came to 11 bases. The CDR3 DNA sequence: TGTGCCAGCAGGAAACAGGAAATGAACACTGAAGCTTTCTTT. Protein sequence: CASRKQEMNTEAFF.

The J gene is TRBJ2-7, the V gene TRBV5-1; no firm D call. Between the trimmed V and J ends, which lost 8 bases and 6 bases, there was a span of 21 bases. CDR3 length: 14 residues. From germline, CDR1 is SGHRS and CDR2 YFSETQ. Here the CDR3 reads CASSKEQTPSEQYF. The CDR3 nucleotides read TGCGCCAGTTCAAAGGAGCAGACCCCCAGCGAGCAGTACTTC.